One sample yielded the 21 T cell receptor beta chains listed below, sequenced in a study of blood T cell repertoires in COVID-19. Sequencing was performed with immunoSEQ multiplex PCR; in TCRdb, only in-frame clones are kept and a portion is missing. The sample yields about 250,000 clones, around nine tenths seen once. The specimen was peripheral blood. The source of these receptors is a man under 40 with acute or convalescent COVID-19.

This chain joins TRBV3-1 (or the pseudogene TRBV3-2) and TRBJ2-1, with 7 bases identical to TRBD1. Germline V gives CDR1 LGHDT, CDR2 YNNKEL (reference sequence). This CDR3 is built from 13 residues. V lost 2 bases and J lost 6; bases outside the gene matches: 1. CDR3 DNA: TGTGCCAGCAGCCAAAACAGGGGCAATGAGCAGTTCTTC. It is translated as CASSQNRGNEQFF.

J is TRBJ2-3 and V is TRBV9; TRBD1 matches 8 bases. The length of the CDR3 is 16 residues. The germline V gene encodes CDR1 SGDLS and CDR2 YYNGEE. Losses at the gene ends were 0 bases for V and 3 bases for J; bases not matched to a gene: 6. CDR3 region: CASSVEAGGLTDTQYF. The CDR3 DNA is TGTGCCAGCAGCGTAGAGGCAGGGGGCTTAACAGATACGCAGTATTTT.

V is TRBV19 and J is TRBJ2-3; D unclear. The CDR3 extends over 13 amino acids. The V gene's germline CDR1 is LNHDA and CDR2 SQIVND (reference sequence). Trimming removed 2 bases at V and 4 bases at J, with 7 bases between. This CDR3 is CASSISPADTQYF. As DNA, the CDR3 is TGTGCCAGTAGTATATCGCCGGCAGATACGCAGTATTTT.

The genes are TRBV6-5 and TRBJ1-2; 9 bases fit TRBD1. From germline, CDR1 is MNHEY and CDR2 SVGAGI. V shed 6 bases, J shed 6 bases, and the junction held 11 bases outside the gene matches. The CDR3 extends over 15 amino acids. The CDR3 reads CASRIHQTGGNGYTF. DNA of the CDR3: TGTGCCAGCAGGATCCACCAGACAGGGGGAAATGGCTACACCTTC.

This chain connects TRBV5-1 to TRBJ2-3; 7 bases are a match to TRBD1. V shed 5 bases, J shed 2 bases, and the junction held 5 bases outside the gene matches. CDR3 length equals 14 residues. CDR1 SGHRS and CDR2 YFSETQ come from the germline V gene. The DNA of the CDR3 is TGCGCCAGCAGAGACGGGACAGCCACAGATACGCAGTATTTT. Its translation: CASRDGTATDTQYF.

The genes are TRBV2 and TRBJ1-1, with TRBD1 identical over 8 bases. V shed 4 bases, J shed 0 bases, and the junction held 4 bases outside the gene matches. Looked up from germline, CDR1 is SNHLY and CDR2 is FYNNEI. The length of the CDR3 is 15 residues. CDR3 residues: CASSVQGVLNTEAFF. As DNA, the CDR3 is TGTGCCAGCAGTGTACAGGGGGTATTGAACACTGAAGCTTTCTTT.

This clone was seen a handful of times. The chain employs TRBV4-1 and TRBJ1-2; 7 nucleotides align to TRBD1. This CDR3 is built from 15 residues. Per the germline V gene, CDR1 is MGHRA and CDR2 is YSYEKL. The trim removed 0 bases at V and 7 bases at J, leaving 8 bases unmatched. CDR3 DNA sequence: TGCGCCAGCAGCCAAGAGGAGGGGACAGCACGTGGCTACACCTTC. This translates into CASSQEEGTARGYTF.

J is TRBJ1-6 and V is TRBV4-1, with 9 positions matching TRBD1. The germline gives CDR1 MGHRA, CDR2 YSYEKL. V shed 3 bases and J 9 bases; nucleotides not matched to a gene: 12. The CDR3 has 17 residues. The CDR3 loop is CASSHTSVKTGGSPLHF. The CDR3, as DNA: TGCGCCAGCAGCCACACCTCGGTGAAGACAGGGGGTTCACCCCTCCACTTT.

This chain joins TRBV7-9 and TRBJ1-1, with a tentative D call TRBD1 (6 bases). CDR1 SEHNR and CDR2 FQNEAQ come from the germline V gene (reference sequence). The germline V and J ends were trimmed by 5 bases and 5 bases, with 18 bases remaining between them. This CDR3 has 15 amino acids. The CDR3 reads CASSHLPGQTTEAFF. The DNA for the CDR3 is TGTGCCAGCAGCCACCTCCCTGGACAGACTACTGAAGCTTTCTTT. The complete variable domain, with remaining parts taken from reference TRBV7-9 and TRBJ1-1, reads DTGVSQNPRHKITKRGQNVTFRCDPISEHNRLYWYRQTLGQGPEFLTYFQNEAQLEKSRLLSDRFSAERPKGSFSTLEIQRTEQGDSAMYLCASSHLPGQTTEAFFGQGTRLTVV.

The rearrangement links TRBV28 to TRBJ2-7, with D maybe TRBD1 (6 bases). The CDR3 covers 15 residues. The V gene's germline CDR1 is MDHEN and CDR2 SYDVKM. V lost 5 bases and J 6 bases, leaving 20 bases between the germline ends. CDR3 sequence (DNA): TGTGCCAGCAGTCCTACAATACAGGGTGGTGCCGAGCAGTACTTC. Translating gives CASSPTIQGGAEQYF.

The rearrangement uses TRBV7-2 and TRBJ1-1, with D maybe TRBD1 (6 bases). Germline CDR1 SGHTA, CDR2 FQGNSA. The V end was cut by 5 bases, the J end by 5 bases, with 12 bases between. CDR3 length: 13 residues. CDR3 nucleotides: TGTGCCAGCAGCCCACAGGGTCCGACTGAAGCTTTCTTT. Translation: CASSPQGPTEAFF.

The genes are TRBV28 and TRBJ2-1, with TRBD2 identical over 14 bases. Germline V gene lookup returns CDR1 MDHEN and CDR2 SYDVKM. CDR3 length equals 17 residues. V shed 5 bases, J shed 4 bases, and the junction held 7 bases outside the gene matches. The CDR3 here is CASSPSGTSGRYNEQFF. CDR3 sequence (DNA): TGTGCCAGCAGTCCCTCCGGGACTAGCGGGAGATACAATGAGCAGTTCTTC.

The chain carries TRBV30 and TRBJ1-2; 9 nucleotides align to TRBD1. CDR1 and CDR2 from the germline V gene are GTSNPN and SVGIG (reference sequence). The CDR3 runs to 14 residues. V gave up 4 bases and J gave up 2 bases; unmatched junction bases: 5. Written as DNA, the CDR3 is TGTGCCTGGACGACAGGGGGATGGAACTATGGCTACACCTTC. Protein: CAWTTGGWNYGYTF.

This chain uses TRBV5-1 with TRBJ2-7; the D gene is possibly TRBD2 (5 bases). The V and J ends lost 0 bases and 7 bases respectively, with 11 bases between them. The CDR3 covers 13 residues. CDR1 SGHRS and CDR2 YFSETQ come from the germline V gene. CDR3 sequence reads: CASSLGTRGEQYF. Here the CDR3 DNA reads TGCGCCAGCAGCTTGGGGACTCGGGGAGAGCAGTACTTC.

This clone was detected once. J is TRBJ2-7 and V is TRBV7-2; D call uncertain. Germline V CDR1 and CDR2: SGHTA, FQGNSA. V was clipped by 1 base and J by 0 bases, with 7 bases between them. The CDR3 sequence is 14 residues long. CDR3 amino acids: CASSLVSGSYEQYF. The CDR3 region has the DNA TGTGCCAGCAGCTTAGTGTCAGGCTCCTACGAGCAGTACTTC.

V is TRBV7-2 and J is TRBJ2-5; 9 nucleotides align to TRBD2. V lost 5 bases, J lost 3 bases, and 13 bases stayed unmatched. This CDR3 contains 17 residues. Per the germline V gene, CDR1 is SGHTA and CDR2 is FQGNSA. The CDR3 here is CASSPRAGGLKEETQYF. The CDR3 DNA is TGTGCCAGCAGCCCTCGGGCGGGGGGGCTCAAGGAAGAGACCCAGTACTTC. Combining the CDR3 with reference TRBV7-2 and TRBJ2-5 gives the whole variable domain GAGVSQSPSNKVTEKGKDVELRCDPISGHTALYWYRQSLGQGLEFLIYFQGNSAPDKSGLPSDRFSAERTGGSVSTLTIQRTQQEDSAVYLCASSPRAGGLKEETQYFGPGTRLLVL.

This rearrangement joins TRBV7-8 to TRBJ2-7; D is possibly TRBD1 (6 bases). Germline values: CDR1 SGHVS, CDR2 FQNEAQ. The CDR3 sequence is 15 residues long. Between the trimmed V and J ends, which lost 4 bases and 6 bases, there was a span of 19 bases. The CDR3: CASSSTGTPAVEQYF. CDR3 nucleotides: TGTGCCAGCAGCTCTACCGGGACACCGGCCGTCGAGCAGTACTTC.

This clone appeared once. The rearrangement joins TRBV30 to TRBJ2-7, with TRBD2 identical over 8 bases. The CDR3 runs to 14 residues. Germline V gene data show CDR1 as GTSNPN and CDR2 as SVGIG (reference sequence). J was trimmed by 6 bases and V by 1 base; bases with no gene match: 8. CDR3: CAWSGTGGRSEQYF. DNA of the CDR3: TGTGCCTGGAGTGGTACGGGAGGGCGTAGCGAGCAGTACTTC.

DNA for the CDR3: TGTGCCACCAGTGATTGGACAGGGGTAGGCACCGGGGAGCTGTTTTTT. Protein product: CATSDWTGVGTGELFF. The chain couples TRBV24-1 to TRBJ2-2; 9 nucleotides line up with TRBD1. CDR3 length: 16 amino acids. Trimming at V came to 2 bases and at J to 4 bases, leaving 4 bases not matched to a gene. In germline, CDR1 is KGHDR, CDR2 SFDVKD.

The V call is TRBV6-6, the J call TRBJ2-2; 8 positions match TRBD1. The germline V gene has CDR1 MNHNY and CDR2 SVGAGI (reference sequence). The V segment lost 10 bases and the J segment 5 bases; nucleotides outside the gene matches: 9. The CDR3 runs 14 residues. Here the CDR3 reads CATYRTGTTGELFF. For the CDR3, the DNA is TGTGCCACGTACCGGACAGGGACGACCGGGGAGCTGTTTTTT.

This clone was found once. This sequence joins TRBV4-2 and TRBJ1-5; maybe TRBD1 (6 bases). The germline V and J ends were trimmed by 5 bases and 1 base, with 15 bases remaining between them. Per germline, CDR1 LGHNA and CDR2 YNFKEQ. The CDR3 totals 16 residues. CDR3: CASSFRGGTSNQPQHF. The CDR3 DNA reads TGTGCCAGCAGCTTCAGGGGCGGAACGAGCAATCAGCCCCAGCATTTT.